These T cell receptor beta chains were read from a single sample in a study of T cell responses to AZD1222 COVID-19 vaccine. Generated by immunoSEQ multiplex PCR, the TCRdb table keeps only in-frame clones and is missing some. The sample lists around 110,000 clones, approximately 83% seen once, with more than 3% in the top ten. The sample consisted of peripheral blood, taken on day 0 of MenACWY control vaccination. These receptors were collected from an adult in good health. The conserved cysteine and the conserved F or W are not part of the CDR3 here.

J: TRBJ1-6
V: TRBV19
CDR3: ASSISGQPFNSPLH

J: TRBJ2-1
V: TRBV4-3
CDR3: ASSQDWRTRPYNEQF

J: TRBJ1-6
V: TRBV28
CDR3: ASSQLGASSPLH

J: TRBJ2-1
V: TRBV4-3
CDR3: ASSQDRAGWRNEQF

J: TRBJ1-4
V: TRBV4-1
CDR3: ASSQDLDILGLF

J: TRBJ1-2
V: TRBV30
CDR3: AWRRSGNYGYT

J: TRBJ2-7
V: TRBV7-8
CDR3: ASSLEHRGKGEQY

J: TRBJ2-3
V: TRBV11-3
CDR3: ASSFGDTRTDTQY

J: TRBJ1-2
V: TRBV12-3/TRBV12-4
CDR3: ASRLTANYGYT

J: TRBJ1-1
V: TRBV21-1
CDR3: ASSQTDRHTEAF

J: TRBJ2-7
V: TRBV20-1
CDR3: SATRGYEQY

J: TRBJ1-5
V: TRBV11-2
CDR3: ASSLTRDGSNQPQH

J: TRBJ2-5
V: TRBV5-4
CDR3: ASSLASRETQY

J: TRBJ1-6
V: TRBV4-3
CDR3: ASSQQADRANSPLH

J: TRBJ2-2
V: TRBV9
CDR3: ASSSRDRGHAGELF

J: TRBJ2-1
V: TRBV5-5
CDR3: ASSNAVGGNEQF

J: TRBJ1-1
V: TRBV19
CDR3: ASSISAGRLYTEAF

J: TRBJ1-1
V: TRBV2
CDR3: ASSEIVGRGGTEAF

J: TRBJ2-5
V: TRBV18
CDR3: ASSPAEETQY

J: TRBJ2-7
V: TRBV6-1
CDR3: ASSEGGAGYEQY

J: TRBJ1-6
V: TRBV7-2
CDR3: ASSQGQGQGTSPLH

J: TRBJ1-2
V: TRBV9
CDR3: ASSVARGYGYT

J: TRBJ1-1
V: TRBV18
CDR3: ASSPSPGSTEAF

J: TRBJ1-1
V: TRBV7-2
CDR3: ASSFGTVAF

J: TRBJ2-7
V: TRBV7-9
CDR3: ASSQGWGAPRSSYEQY

J: TRBJ2-5
V: TRBV4-2
CDR3: ASSQDGSSNMETQY

J: TRBJ1-1
V: TRBV18
CDR3: ASSPLQNTEAF

J: TRBJ1-5
V: TRBV7-2
CDR3: ASSLGAGVHYQPQH

J: TRBJ2-7
V: TRBV6-2/TRBV6-3
CDR3: ASSSLTSGFYEQY

J: TRBJ1-1
V: TRBV6-5
CDR3: ASSYAKGGTEAF

J: TRBJ2-7
V: TRBV5-4
CDR3: ASSPGGATYEQY

J: TRBJ2-1
V: TRBV10-3
CDR3: AISDPRGPYNEQF

J: TRBJ1-6
V: TRBV18
CDR3: ASSPVQGKTDSPLH

J: TRBJ1-1
V: TRBV9
CDR3: ASSASSGRDTEAF

J: TRBJ2-2
V: TRBV27
CDR3: ASSFDTWNTGELF

J: TRBJ1-5
V: TRBV7-2
CDR3: ASSPRDRGFEPQH

J: TRBJ1-1
V: TRBV19
CDR3: ASSMMGVKTEAF

J: TRBJ1-1
V: TRBV5-1
CDR3: ASSDGGRTEAF

J: TRBJ2-7
V: TRBV6-5
CDR3: ASRGQSYEQY

J: TRBJ1-2
V: TRBV3-1/TRBV3-2
CDR3: ASSQSGAGHRCYT